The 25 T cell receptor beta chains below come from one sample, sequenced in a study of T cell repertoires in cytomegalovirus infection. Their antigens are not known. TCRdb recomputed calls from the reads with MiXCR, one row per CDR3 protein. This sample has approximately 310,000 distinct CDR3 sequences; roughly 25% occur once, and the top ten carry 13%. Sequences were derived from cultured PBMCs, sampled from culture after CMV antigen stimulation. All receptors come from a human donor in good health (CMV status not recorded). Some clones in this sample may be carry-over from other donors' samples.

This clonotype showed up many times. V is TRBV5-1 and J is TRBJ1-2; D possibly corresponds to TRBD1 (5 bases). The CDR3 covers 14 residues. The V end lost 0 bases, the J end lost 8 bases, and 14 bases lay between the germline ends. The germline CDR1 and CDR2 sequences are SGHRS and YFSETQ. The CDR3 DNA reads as TGCGCCAGCAGCTTGGCACAGGCCCTTGGCGGCTACACCTTC. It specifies CASSLAQALGGYTF.

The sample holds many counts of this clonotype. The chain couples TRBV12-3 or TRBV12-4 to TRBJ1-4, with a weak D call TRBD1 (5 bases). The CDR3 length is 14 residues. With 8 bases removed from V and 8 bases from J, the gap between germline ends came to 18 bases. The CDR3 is CASHQGGGTEKLFF. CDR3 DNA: TGTGCCAGCCACCAGGGCGGGGGAACGGAAAAACTGTTTTTT.

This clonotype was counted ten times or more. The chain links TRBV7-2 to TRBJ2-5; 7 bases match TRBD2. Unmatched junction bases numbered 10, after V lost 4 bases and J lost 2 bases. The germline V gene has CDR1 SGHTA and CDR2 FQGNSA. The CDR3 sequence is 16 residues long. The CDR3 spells CASSSLWDYPQETQYF. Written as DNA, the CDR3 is TGTGCCAGCAGCTCCCTATGGGACTATCCTCAAGAGACCCAGTACTTC.

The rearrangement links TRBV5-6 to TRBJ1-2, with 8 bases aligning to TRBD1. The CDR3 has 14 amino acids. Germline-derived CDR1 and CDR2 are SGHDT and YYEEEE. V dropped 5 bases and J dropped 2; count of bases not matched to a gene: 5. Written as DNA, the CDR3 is TGTGCCAGCAGGTGGACAGGGAAAAACTATGGCTACACCTTC. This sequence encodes CASRWTGKNYGYTF.

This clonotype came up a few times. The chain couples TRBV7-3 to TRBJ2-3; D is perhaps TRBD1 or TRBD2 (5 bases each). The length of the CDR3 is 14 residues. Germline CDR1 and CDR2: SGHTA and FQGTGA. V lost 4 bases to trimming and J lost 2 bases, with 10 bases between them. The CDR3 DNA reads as TGTGCCAGCAGCTCCGGGACCCCCACAGATACGCAGTATTTT. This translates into CASSSGTPTDTQYF.

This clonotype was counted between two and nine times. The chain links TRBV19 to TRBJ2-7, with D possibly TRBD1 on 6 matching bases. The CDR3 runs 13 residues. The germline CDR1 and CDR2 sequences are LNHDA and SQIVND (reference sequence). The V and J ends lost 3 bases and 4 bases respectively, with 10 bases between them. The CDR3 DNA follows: TGTGCCAGTAGTATGCTGGGGGCTTACGAGCAGTACTTC. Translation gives CASSMLGAYEQYF.

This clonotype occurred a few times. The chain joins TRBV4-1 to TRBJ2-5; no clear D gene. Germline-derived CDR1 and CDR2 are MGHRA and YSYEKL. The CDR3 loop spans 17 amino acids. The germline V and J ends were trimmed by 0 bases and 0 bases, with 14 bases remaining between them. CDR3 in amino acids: CASSQDFTVPYQETQYF. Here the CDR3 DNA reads TGCGCCAGCAGCCAAGATTTCACTGTCCCGTACCAAGAGACCCAGTACTTC.

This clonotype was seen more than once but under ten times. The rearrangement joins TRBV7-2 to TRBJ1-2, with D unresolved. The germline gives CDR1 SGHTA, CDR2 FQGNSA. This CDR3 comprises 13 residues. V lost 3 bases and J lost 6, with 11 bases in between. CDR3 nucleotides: TGTGCCAGCAGCTTGCTCCGGGCGGATGGCTACACCTTC. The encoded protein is CASSLLRADGYTF.

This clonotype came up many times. In nucleotides, the CDR3 is TGTGCCAGCAGAGAAAGGGGAGACACAGATACGCAGTATTTT. It encodes CASRERGDTDTQYF. The chain has TRBV7-2 and TRBJ2-3; possibly TRBD1 or TRBD2 for D (5 bases each). Per germline, CDR1 SGHTA and CDR2 FQGNSA. Trimming removed 6 bases at V and 2 bases at J, with 12 bases between. This CDR3 comprises 14 residues. Combining the CDR3 with reference TRBV7-2 and TRBJ2-3 gives the whole variable domain GAGVSQSPSNKVTEKGKDVELRCDPISGHTALYWYRQSLGQGLEFLIYFQGNSAPDKSGLPSDRFSAERTGGSVSTLTIQRTQQEDSAVYLCASRERGDTDTQYFGPGTRLTVL.

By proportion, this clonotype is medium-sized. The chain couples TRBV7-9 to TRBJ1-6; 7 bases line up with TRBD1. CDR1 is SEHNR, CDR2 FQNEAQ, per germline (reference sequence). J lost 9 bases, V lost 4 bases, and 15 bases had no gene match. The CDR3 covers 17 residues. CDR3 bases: TGTGCCAGCAGCTCCCACGACAGAGGGGGCGCGGGTTCACCCCTCCACTTT. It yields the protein CASSSHDRGGAGSPLHF.

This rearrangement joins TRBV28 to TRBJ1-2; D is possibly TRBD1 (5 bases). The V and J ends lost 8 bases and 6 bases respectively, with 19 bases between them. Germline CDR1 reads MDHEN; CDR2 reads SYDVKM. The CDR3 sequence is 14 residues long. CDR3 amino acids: CASAKMGRVDGYTF. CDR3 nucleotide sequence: TGTGCCAGCGCAAAGATGGGGCGGGTGGATGGCTACACCTTC.

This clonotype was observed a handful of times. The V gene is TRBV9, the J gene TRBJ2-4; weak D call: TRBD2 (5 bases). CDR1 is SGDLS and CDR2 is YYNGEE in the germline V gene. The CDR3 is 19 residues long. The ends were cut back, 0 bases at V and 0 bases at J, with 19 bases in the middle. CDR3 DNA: TGTGCCAGCAGCGTAGGAGGAGCGGCCCTCGGGGAAGCCAAAAACATTCAGTACTTC. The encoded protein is CASSVGGAALGEAKNIQYF.

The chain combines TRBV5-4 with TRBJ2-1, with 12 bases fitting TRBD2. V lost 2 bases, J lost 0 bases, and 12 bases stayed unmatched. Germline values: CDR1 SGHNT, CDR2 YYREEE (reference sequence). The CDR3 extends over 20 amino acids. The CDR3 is CASSFRGTSGRISSYNEQFF. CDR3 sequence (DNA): TGTGCCAGCAGCTTCCGAGGAACTAGCGGGAGGATAAGCTCCTACAATGAGCAGTTCTTC.

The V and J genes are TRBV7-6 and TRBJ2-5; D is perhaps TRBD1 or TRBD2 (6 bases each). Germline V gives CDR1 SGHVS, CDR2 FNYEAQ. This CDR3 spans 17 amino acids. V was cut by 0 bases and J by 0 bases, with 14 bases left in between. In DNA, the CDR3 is TGTGCCAGCAGCTTAGCCCAGGGGACTTGGGACCAAGAGACCCAGTACTTC. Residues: CASSLAQGTWDQETQYF.

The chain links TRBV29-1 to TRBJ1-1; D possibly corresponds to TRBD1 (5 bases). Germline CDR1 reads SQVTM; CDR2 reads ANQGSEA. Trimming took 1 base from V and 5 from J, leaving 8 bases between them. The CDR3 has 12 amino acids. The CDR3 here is CSVEGRDTEAFF. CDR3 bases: TGCAGCGTTGAAGGCAGGGATACTGAAGCTTTCTTT.

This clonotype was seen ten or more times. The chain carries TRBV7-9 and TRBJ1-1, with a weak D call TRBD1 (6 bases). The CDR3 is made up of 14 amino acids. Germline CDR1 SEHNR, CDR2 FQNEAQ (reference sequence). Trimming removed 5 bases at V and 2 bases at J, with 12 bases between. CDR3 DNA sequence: TGTGCCAGCAGCGCGAGGGGGTCTAACACTGAAGCTTTCTTT. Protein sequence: CASSARGSNTEAFF. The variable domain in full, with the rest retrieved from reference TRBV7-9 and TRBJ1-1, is DTGVSQNPRHKITKRGQNVTFRCDPISEHNRLYWYRQTLGQGPEFLTYFQNEAQLEKSRLLSDRFSAERPKGSFSTLEIQRTEQGDSAMYLCASSARGSNTEAFFGQGTRLTVV.

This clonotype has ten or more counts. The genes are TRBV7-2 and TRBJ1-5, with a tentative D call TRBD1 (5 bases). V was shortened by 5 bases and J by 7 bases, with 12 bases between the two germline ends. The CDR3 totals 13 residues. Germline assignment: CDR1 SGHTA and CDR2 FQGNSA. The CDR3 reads CASSPNGDQPQHF. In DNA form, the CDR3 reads TGTGCCAGCAGCCCAAATGGGGACCAGCCCCAGCATTTT.

This CDR3 is CAWSVLGTDTQYF. The DNA for the CDR3 is TGTGCCTGGAGTGTACTAGGCACAGATACGCAGTATTTT. J is TRBJ2-3 and V is TRBV30, with D tentatively TRBD2 (5 bases). V lost 0 bases to trimming and J lost 1 base, with 5 bases between them. CDR1 GTSNPN and CDR2 SVGIG come from the germline V gene (reference sequence). The CDR3 extends over 13 amino acids.

CDR3 sequence (DNA): TGTGCCACCAGCAGAGATGGACAGGGGAATTCTGAGCAGTACTTC. It yields the protein CATSRDGQGNSEQYF. V usage is TRBV15 and J usage is TRBJ2-7, with 9 bases that match TRBD1. CDR1 is LNHNV and CDR2 is YYDKDF in the germline V gene (reference sequence). The junction had 7 bases not matched to a gene; V was cut back by 0 bases and J by 7 bases. The CDR3 covers 15 residues.

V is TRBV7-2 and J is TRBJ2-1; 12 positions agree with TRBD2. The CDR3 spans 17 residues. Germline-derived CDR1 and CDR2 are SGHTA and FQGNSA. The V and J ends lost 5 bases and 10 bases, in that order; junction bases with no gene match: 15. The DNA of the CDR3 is TGTGCCAGCAGCCCTAAGGGACTAGCGGGTCGTGGGAGGGAGCAGTTCTTC. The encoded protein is CASSPKGLAGRGREQFF.

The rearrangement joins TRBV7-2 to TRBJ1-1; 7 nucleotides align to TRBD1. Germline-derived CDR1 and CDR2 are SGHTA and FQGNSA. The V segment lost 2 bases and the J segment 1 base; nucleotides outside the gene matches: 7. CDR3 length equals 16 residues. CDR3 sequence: CASSLLQGRGNTEAFF. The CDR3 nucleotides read TGTGCCAGCAGCTTATTACAGGGGAGAGGGAACACTGAAGCTTTCTTT.

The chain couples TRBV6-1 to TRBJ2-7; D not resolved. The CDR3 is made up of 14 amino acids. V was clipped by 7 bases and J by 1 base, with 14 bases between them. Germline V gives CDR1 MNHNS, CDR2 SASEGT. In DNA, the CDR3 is TGTGCCAGCACCCGACCCCCTCCGTCCTACGAGCAGTACGTC. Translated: CASTRPPPSYEQYV.

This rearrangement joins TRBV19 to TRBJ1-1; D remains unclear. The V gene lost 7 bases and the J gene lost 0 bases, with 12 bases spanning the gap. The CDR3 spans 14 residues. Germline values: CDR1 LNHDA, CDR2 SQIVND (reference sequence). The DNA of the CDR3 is TGTGCCAGTACCTCGGTGGCCTTGAACACTGAAGCTTTCTTT. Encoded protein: CASTSVALNTEAFF.

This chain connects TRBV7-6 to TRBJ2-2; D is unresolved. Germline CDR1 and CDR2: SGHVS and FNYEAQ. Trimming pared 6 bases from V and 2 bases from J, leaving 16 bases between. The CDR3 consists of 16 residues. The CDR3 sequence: CASSTNWPINTGELFF. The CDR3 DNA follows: TGTGCCAGCAGTACCAATTGGCCAATTAACACCGGGGAGCTGTTTTTT.

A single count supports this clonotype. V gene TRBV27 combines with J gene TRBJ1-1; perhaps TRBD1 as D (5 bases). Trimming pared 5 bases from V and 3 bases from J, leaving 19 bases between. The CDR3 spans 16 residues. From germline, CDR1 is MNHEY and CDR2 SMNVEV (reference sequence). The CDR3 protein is CASSTRYGRGDTEAFF. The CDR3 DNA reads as TGTGCCAGCAGTACGCGTTATGGAAGGGGTGACACTGAAGCTTTCTTT.